What follows are 30 T cell receptor beta chains derived from one specimen sequenced in a study of cytomegalovirus exposure and HLA in healthy donors. It was with 60 Vbeta and 13 Jbeta primers that the PCR ran. Produced via immunoSEQ multiplex PCR; TCRdb's table is partial and in-frame only. The table records 150,000 to 200,000 clones, 60% to 85% of them present only once. Sequencing was done on a sample of PBMCs. These receptors were collected from a male donor in good health and CMV-seropositive.

The chain couples TRBV30 to TRBJ2-7; D is undetermined. V was trimmed by 4 bases and J by 0 bases, leaving 10 bases between them. This CDR3 is 13 amino acids long. The germline V gene encodes CDR1 GTSNPN and CDR2 SVGIG (reference sequence). The CDR3 DNA reads as TGTGCCTGGACAGGTACTTTCTCCTACGAGCAGTACTTC. It translates to CAWTGTFSYEQYF.

The gene calls are TRBV10-3 and TRBJ2-1; the match to TRBD2 covers 13 bases. This CDR3 comprises 16 residues. Germline trimming cut 0 bases from V and 9 bases from J; bases unmatched to any gene: 5. Germline V gene data show CDR1 as ENHRY and CDR2 as SYGVKD. The CDR3 loop is CAISESTSGGLGEQFF. The DNA of the CDR3 is TGTGCCATCAGTGAGTCGACTAGCGGGGGGCTAGGTGAGCAGTTCTTC.

CDR3 coding DNA: TGCGGGGGGGGGTTAGGAAACATTCAGTACTTC. Translating it yields CGGGLGNIQYF. The chain uses TRBV20-1 and TRBJ2-4, with 7 bases aligning to TRBD2. This CDR3 spans 11 amino acids. Per germline, CDR1 DFQATT and CDR2 SNEGSKA (reference sequence).

The chain is built from TRBV6-5 and TRBJ1-1; D is perhaps TRBD1 (5 bases). Trimming removed 5 bases at V and 0 bases at J, with 7 bases between. From germline, CDR1 is MNHEY and CDR2 SVGAGI. This CDR3 is built from 13 residues. Here the CDR3 DNA reads TGTGCCAGCAGTGGGACTGTGAACACTGAAGCTTTCTTT. This gives the protein CASSGTVNTEAFF.

The chain links TRBV11-2 to TRBJ2-3; 9 nucleotides match TRBD2. J was trimmed by 8 bases and V by 5 bases; bases with no gene match: 5. The CDR3 sequence is 13 residues long. Germline V CDR1 and CDR2: SGHAT, FQNNGV. The CDR3 nucleotides read TGTGCCAGCAGCAAGAGAGCGGGGGGTACGCAGTATTTT. This sequence encodes CASSKRAGGTQYF.

The chain employs TRBV7-9 and TRBJ2-1, with 14 bases identical to TRBD2. The J segment lost 7 bases and the V segment lost 6 bases, leaving 8 bases of the junction unmatched. CDR3 length: 16 residues. Germline V CDR1 and CDR2: SEHNR, FQNEAQ (reference sequence). The CDR3 DNA reads TGTGCCAGCAGGGAGAGGACTAGCGGGGGGACTAATGAGCAGTTCTTC. It is translated as CASRERTSGGTNEQFF.

The J gene is TRBJ2-1, the V gene TRBV19, with TRBD2 matching over 13 bases. V shed 3 bases and J 5 bases; nucleotides not matched to a gene: 4. The length of the CDR3 is 16 residues. Germline lookup yields CDR1 LNHDA and CDR2 SQIVND (reference sequence). The CDR3 here is CASSMTSGGYNNEQFF. In DNA form, the CDR3 reads TGTGCCAGTAGTATGACTAGCGGGGGGTATAACAATGAGCAGTTCTTC.

The chain uses TRBV18 and TRBJ2-7, with D unclear. V shed 2 bases and J shed 0 bases, with 11 bases lying between them. CDR1 is KGHSH and CDR2 is LQKENI in the germline V gene. This CDR3 has 15 residues. The CDR3 loop reads CASSPRSKDSYEQYF. In nucleotides, the CDR3 is TGTGCCAGCTCACCAAGGAGTAAGGACTCCTACGAGCAGTACTTC.

The V and J genes are TRBV19 and TRBJ2-5; 8 nucleotides align to TRBD1. V lost 6 bases, J lost 3 bases, and 6 bases stayed unmatched. This CDR3 is built from 14 residues. Germline V gene sequence: CDR1 LNHDA, CDR2 SQIVND (reference sequence). CDR3 region: CASRNRGEEETQYF. The CDR3 DNA reads TGTGCCAGTAGGAACAGGGGGGAGGAAGAGACCCAGTACTTC.

The chain links TRBV27 to TRBJ1-4; D is ambiguous. The CDR3 is 14 residues long. The V and J ends lost 6 bases and 0 bases respectively, with 8 bases between them. Germline values: CDR1 MNHEY, CDR2 SMNVEV (reference sequence). CDR3 in amino acids: CASRPGATNEKLFF. CDR3 DNA: TGTGCCAGCAGGCCGGGTGCAACTAATGAAAAACTGTTTTTT. The whole variable domain, filled in from reference TRBV27 and TRBJ1-4, reads EAQVTQNPRYLITVTGKKLTVTCSQNMNHEYMSWYRQDPGLGLRQIYYSMNVEVTDKGDVPEGYKVSRKEKRNFPLILESPSPNQTSLYFCASRPGATNEKLFFGSGTQLSVL.

The sample holds one count of this clone. This chain connects TRBV9 to TRBJ2-5, with 9 bases matching TRBD1. The J call may be incorrect, as the DNA end agrees better with TRBJ2-7. CDR1 and CDR2 from the germline V gene are SGDLS and YYNGEE. The CDR3 extends over 15 amino acids. The CDR3 DNA reads as TGTGCCAGCAGCGTAGGCGGGACAGGGTATTACGAGCAGTACTTC. Amino acids: CASSVGGTGYYEQYF.

This chain joins TRBV30 and TRBJ1-1, with D possibly being TRBD1 (5 bases). Germline-derived CDR1 and CDR2 are GTSNPN and SVGIG (reference sequence). Trimming removed 0 bases at V and 2 bases at J, with 7 bases between. This CDR3 is built from 13 residues. Here the CDR3 reads CAWSVGGNTEAFF. The CDR3 coding sequence is TGTGCCTGGAGTGTCGGGGGAAACACTGAAGCTTTCTTT. The whole variable domain, filled in from reference TRBV30 and TRBJ1-1, reads SQTIHQWPATLVQPVGSPLSLECTVEGTSNPNLYWYRQAAGRGLQLLFYSVGIGQISSEVPQNLSASRPQDRQFILSSKKLLLSDSGFYLCAWSVGGNTEAFFGQGTRLTVV.

This clone came up a few times. The chain combines TRBV19 with TRBJ1-2; TRBD1 agrees at 7 bases. J gave up 3 bases and V 5 bases, and 6 bases lay outside the gene matches. The CDR3 contains 14 residues. Germline CDR1 reads LNHDA; CDR2 reads SQIVND (reference sequence). The CDR3 sequence: CASSLDREDYGYTF. As DNA, the CDR3 is TGTGCCAGTAGTCTCGACAGGGAAGACTATGGCTACACCTTC.

A word on this clone: This CDR3 is also generated by other DNA sequences in the sample. This chain connects TRBV19 to TRBJ1-1, with D unresolved. Trimming stripped 2 bases from V and 1 base from J, with 8 bases between. The V gene's germline CDR1 is LNHDA and CDR2 SQIVND (reference sequence). This CDR3 spans 14 amino acids. CDR3 bases: TGTGCCAGTAGTATAAGAGGGCAGAACACTGAAGCTTTCTTT. This encodes CASSIRGQNTEAFF.

This clone has a handful of counts. The genes are TRBV6-5 and TRBJ1-4, with D maybe TRBD1 (5 bases). Germline CDR1 and CDR2: MNHEY and SVGAGI. CDR3 size: 14 residues. The germline V and J ends were trimmed by 5 bases and 7 bases, with 14 bases remaining between them. The CDR3 nucleotides are TGTGCCAGCAGTCCAGCGGGGGGTGCTGAAAAACTGTTTTTT. It translates to CASSPAGGAEKLFF.

This chain joins TRBV19 and TRBJ1-1, with 11 bases matching TRBD1. Germline CDR1 reads LNHDA; CDR2 reads SQIVND (reference sequence). Trimming removed 6 bases from V and 4 bases from J; junction bases left unmatched: 13. CDR3 size: 17 residues. This CDR3 is CASRLGTGGIGSTEAFF. CDR3 coding DNA: TGTGCCAGTAGGCTCGGGACAGGGGGTATCGGTAGCACTGAAGCTTTCTTT.

V usage is TRBV2 and J usage is TRBJ1-5; weak D call: TRBD1 (5 bases). Deletions cut 7 bases from V and 3 bases from J, with 10 bases between. This CDR3 has 13 amino acids. Germline CDR1 is SNHLY and CDR2 is FYNNEI. The CDR3 DNA reads TGTGCCAGCAATAGACAGATCAATCAGCCCCAGCATTTT. Encoded protein: CASNRQINQPQHF.

The chain combines TRBV19 with TRBJ2-3, with D possibly being TRBD1 (5 bases). The V and J ends lost 1 base and 5 bases respectively, with 10 bases between them. The CDR3 runs 14 residues. Germline V lookup: CDR1 LNHDA, CDR2 SQIVND (reference sequence). The DNA for the CDR3 is TGTGCCAGTAGTATAGGGCATCAGGGAGATACGCAGTATTTT. Its translation is CASSIGHQGDTQYF.

This chain connects TRBV6-1 to TRBJ2-5, with a possible D match to TRBD1 (6 bases). The J call could be wrong; TRBJ2-7 is a better fit for the DNA end. CDR3 size: 14 residues. CDR1 is MNHNS, CDR2 SASEGT, per germline. The CDR3 nucleotides read TGTGCCAGCGACTCCACAGGGATCCACTACGAGCAGTACTTC. It encodes CASDSTGIHYEQYF.

The chain recombines TRBV6-5 with TRBJ1-1; 10 bases are a match to TRBD1. The trim removed 2 bases at V and 2 bases at J, leaving 2 bases unmatched. Germline lookup yields CDR1 MNHEY and CDR2 SVGAGI. This CDR3 region has 15 residues. The CDR3 region has the DNA TGTGCCAGCAGTTACCGGACAGGGGGAAACACTGAAGCTTTCTTT. Protein product: CASSYRTGGNTEAFF.

This chain uses TRBV29-1 with TRBJ1-1; D remains unclear. Germline loops: CDR1 SQVTM, CDR2 ANQGSEA. The CDR3 spans 12 residues. V shed 7 bases and J shed 5 bases, with 14 bases lying between them. CDR3 residues: CSAGRRETEAFF. CDR3 bases: TGCAGCGCTGGGAGGAGAGAGACTGAAGCTTTCTTT.

This clone is a singleton in its sample. The gene calls are TRBV7-8 and TRBJ1-1; unclear D gene. The CDR3 is made up of 16 amino acids. Between the trimmed V and J ends, which lost 6 bases and 0 bases, there was a span of 17 bases. Per the germline V gene, CDR1 is SGHVS and CDR2 is FQNEAQ. For the CDR3, the DNA is TGTGCCAGCAGTTCCCAAGGCGCGGGAATGAACACTGAAGCTTTCTTT. It translates to CASSSQGAGMNTEAFF.

The V call is TRBV9, the J call TRBJ2-2; the D gene is possibly TRBD2 (6 bases). Per the germline V gene, CDR1 is SGDLS and CDR2 is YYNGEE. Deletions cut 0 bases from V and 1 base from J, with 10 bases between. This CDR3 region has 16 residues. The CDR3 nucleotides read TGTGCCAGCAGCGTAGCTGGGCGGGGGAACACCGGGGAGCTGTTTTTT. It translates to CASSVAGRGNTGELFF. The whole variable domain, filled in from reference TRBV9 and TRBJ2-2, reads DSGVTQTPKHLITATGQRVTLRCSPRSGDLSVYWYQQSLDQGLQFLIQYYNGEERAKGNILERFSAQQFPDLHSELNLSSLELGDSALYFCASSVAGRGNTGELFFGEGSRLTVL.

The chain uses TRBV28 and TRBJ1-1, with 9 bases that match TRBD1. CDR3 length equals 16 residues. Germline-derived CDR1 and CDR2 are MDHEN and SYDVKM. The V and J ends lost 5 bases and 0 bases, in that order; junction bases with no gene match: 7. CDR3 in DNA: TGTGCCAGCAGTATCCTGGGACAGGGCATGAACACTGAAGCTTTCTTT. Its translation: CASSILGQGMNTEAFF.

V gene TRBV6-4 combines with J gene TRBJ2-3, with 8 bases identical to TRBD2. The J segment lost 4 bases and the V segment lost 0 bases, leaving 6 bases of the junction unmatched. This CDR3 has 16 amino acids. Germline V CDR1 and CDR2: MRHNA, SNTAGT. In DNA, the CDR3 is TGTGCCAGCAGTGACTCCTCGAGCGGGGGCGCAGATACGCAGTATTTT. Amino acids: CASSDSSSGGADTQYF.

This chain connects TRBV6-5 to TRBJ2-1; 8 nucleotides line up with TRBD2. V lost 1 base, J lost 7 bases, and 6 bases stayed unmatched. This CDR3 contains 15 residues. Germline V gene lookup returns CDR1 MNHEY and CDR2 SVGAGI. CDR3 nucleotides: TGTGCCAGCAGTTACTTGGGCGGGGGGTTGAATGAGCAGTTCTTC. Its translation is CASSYLGGGLNEQFF.

This clone was counted a few times. The chain employs TRBV7-2 and TRBJ2-1; 10 nucleotides agree with TRBD2. The CDR3 spans 14 residues. Unmatched junction bases numbered 3, after V lost 5 bases and J lost 5 bases. The V gene's germline CDR1 is SGHTA and CDR2 FQGNSA. The CDR3 sequence is CASSRSGGHNEQFF. CDR3 nucleotide sequence: TGTGCCAGCAGCCGTAGCGGGGGGCACAATGAGCAGTTCTTC.

As for this clone: Its ends do not fully match the called genes, so a read error is possible. This rearrangement joins TRBV7-7 to TRBJ2-7, with D hard to call. The germline CDR1 and CDR2 sequences are SSHAT and FNYEAQ (reference sequence). This CDR3 is built from 13 residues. In DNA form, the CDR3 reads TGTGCTAGCAGCCCCTGGCAGTCCGACGAGCAGTACTTC. Residues: CASSPWQSDEQYF.

The CDR3 DNA reads TGTGCCAGCAGCTTGGAGACAGGGGGCCGGTTTGGCGAAAAACTGTTTTTT. Amino acid sequence: CASSLETGGRFGEKLFF. V gene TRBV5-5 combines with J gene TRBJ1-4; 10 bases line up with TRBD1. V gave up 0 bases and J gave up 8 bases; unmatched junction bases: 10. This CDR3 contains 17 residues. From germline, CDR1 is SGHKS and CDR2 YYEKEE (reference sequence).

V and J are TRBV7-9 and TRBJ2-1, with D possibly matching TRBD2 (5 bases). There are 14 residues in the CDR3. The V gene lost 11 bases and the J gene lost 5 bases, with 19 bases spanning the gap. Germline assignment: CDR1 SEHNR and CDR2 FQNEAQ (reference sequence). The CDR3 DNA sequence: TGTGCCTCCGTCCCCGCCGGGAAAAACAATGAGCAGTTCTTC. It encodes CASVPAGKNNEQFF.